In its sample, the clone carrying this T cell receptor (beta chain) was seen many times. Its antigen is unidentified. The CDR3 length is 15 residues. Germline-derived CDR1 and CDR2 are MNHEY and SVGAGI. The germline V and J ends were trimmed by 2 bases and 8 bases, with 15 bases remaining between them. The data originate from a study of regulatory T cells in long-lasting Graves disease. Findings and limits, study-wide: With a small sample size, accuracy may have been reduced. Persistent disease samples used TRBV28, TRBJ1-2 and TRBJ2-5 preferentially. More public clonotypes were shared by persistent patients (2,741) than by new patients (roughly 870).

Stated time point: newly diagnosed GD, antithyroid drugs for less than 3 months. RNA extracted from PBMCs served as the sequencing template. The TCR beta library used iRepertoire HTBI primers with Arm-PCR amplification of CDR3. TCRdb passed the multiplex PCR reads through MiXCR, listing each CDR3 protein once. The sample has under 300,000 distinct CDR3 sequences, around 17% seen once; the top ten hold roughly 23%. This specimen consisted of peripheral blood mononuclear cells (PBMCs), obtained at new diagnosis, from a patient treated with antithyroid drugs. The receptor was derived from a female donor with Graves disease. The chain is built from TRBV6-5 and TRBJ1-4, with TRBD1 as a possible D gene (6 bases). The CDR3, as DNA: TGTGCCAGCAGTTACCGTACAGGGAAACGCGAAAAACTGTTTTTT. It codes for CASSYRTGKREKLFF.